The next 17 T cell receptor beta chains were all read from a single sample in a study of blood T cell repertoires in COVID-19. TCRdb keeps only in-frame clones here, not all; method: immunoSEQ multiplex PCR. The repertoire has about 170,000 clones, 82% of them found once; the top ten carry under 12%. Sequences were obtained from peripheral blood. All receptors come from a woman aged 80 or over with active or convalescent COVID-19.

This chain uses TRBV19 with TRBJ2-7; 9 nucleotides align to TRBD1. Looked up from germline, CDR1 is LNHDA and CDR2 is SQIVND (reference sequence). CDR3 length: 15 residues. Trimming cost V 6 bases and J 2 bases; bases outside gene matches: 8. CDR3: CASRKRQGEPYEQYF. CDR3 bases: TGTGCCAGTAGGAAAAGACAGGGGGAACCCTACGAGCAGTACTTC.

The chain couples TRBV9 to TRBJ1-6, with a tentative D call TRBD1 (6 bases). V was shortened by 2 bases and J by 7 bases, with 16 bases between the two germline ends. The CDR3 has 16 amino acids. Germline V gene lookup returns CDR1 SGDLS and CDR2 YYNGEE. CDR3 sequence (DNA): TGTGCCAGCAGCGTCTCAGGGCAGGGGAGCAATTCACCCCTCCACTTT. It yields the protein CASSVSGQGSNSPLHF.

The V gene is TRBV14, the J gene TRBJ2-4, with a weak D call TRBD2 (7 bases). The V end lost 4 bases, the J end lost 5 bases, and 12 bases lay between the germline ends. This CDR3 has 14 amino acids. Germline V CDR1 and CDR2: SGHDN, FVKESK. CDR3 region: CASSPQGGENIQYF. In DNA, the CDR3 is TGTGCCAGCAGCCCACAGGGAGGGGAAAACATTCAGTACTTC.

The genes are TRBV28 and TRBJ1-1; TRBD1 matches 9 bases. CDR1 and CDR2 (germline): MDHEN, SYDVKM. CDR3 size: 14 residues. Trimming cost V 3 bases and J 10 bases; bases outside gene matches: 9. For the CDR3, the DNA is TGTGCCAGCAGTTTTCGGGACAGGGCGGTAGTAGCTTTCTTT. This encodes CASSFRDRAVVAFF.

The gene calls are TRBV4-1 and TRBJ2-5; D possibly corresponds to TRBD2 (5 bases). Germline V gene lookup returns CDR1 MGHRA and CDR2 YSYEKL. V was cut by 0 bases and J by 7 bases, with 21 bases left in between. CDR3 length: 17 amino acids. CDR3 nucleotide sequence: TGCGCCAGCAGCCAAGATACCGTCGGGGTACCCCCGGGGACCCAGTACTTC. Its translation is CASSQDTVGVPPGTQYF.

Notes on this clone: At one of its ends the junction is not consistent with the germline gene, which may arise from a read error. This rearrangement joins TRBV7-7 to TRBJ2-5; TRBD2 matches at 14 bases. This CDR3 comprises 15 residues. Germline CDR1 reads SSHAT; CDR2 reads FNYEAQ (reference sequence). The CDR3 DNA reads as TGTGCTAGCAGCCCGGGACTAGCGGGAGTTGTGACCCAGTACTTC. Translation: CASSPGLAGVVTQYF.

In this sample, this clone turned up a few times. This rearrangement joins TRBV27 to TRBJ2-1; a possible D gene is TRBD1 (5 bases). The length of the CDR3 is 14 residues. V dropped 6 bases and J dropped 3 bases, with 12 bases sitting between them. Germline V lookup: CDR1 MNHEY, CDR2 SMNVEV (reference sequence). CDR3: CASRRTRYYNEQFF. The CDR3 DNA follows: TGTGCCAGCAGGAGGACACGTTACTACAATGAGCAGTTCTTC.

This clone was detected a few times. CDR3 sequence (DNA): TGTGCCAGTAGTATAACTTCACACGGGGGATTAGCCAAAAACATTCAGTACTTC. Translated, it gives CASSITSHGGLAKNIQYF. The V gene is TRBV19, the J gene TRBJ2-4, with D possibly TRBD2 on 6 matching bases. With 2 bases removed from V and 0 bases from J, the gap between germline ends came to 17 bases. The CDR3 length is 18 residues. Germline CDR1 reads LNHDA; CDR2 reads SQIVND (reference sequence).

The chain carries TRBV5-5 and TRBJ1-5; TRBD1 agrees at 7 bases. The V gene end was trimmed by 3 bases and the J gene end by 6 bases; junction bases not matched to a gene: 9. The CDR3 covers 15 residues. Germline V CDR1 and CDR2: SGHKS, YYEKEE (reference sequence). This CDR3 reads CASSSLAGGGQPQHF. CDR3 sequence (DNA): TGTGCCAGCAGCTCATTGGCAGGGGGAGGTCAGCCCCAGCATTTT. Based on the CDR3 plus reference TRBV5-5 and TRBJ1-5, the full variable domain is DAGVTQSPTHLIKTRGQQVTLRCSPISGHKSVSWYQQVLGQGPQFIFQYYEKEERGRGNFPDRFSARQFPNYSSELNVNALLLGDSALYLCASSSLAGGGQPQHFGDGTRLSIL.

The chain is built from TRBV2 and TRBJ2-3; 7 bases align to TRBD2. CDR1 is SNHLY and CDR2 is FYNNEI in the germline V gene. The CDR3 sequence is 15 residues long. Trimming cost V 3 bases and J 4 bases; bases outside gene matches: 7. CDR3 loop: CASSEGGRYSDTQYF. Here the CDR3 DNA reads TGTGCCAGCAGTGAGGGCGGGAGATACTCAGATACGCAGTATTTT. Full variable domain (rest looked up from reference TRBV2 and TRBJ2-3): EPEVTQTPSHQVTQMGQEVILRCVPISNHLYFYWYRQILGQKVEFLVSFYNNEISEKSEIFDDQFSVERPDGSNFTLKIRSTKLEDSAMYFCASSEGGRYSDTQYFGPGTRLTVL.

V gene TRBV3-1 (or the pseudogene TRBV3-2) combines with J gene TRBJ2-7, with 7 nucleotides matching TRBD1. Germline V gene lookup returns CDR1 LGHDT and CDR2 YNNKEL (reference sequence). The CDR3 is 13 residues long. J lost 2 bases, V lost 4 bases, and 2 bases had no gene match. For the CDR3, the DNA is TGTGCCAGCAGCCCGACAGGGACCTACGAGCAGTACTTC. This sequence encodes CASSPTGTYEQYF.

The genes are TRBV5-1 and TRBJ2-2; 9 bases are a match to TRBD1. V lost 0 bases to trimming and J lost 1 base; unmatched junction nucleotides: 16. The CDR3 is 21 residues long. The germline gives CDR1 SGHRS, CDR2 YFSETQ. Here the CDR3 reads CASSLEGAWDREHRNTGELFF. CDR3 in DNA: TGCGCCAGCAGCTTGGAAGGTGCGTGGGACAGGGAGCATAGGAACACCGGGGAGCTGTTTTTT.

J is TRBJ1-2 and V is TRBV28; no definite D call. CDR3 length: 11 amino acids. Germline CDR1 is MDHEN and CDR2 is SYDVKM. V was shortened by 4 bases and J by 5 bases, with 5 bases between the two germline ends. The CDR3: CASSSGYGYTF. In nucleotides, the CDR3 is TGTGCCAGCAGTTCGGGTTATGGCTACACCTTC.

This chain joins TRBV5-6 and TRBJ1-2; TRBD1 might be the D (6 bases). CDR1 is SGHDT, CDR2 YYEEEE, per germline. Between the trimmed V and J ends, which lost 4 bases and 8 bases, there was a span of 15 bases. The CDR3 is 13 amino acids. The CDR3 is CASSLFQGSGYTF. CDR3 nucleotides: TGTGCCAGCAGCCTTTTTCAGGGGTCAGGCTACACCTTC.

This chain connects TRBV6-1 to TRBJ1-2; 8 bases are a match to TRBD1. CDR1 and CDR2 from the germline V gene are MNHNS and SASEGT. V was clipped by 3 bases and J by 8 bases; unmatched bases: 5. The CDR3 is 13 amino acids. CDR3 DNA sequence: TGTGCCAGCAGTGAGACAGGGGCGGGCGGCTACACCTTC. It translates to CASSETGAGGYTF.

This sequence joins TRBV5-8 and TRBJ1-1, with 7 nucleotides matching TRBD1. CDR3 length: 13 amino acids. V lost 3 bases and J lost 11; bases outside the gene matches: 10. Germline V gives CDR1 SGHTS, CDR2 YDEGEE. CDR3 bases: TGTGCCAGCAGCTGGGACAGTTCGATGCAGGCTTTCTTT. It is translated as CASSWDSSMQAFF. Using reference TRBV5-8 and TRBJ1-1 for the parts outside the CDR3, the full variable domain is EAGVTQSPTHLIKTRGQQATLRCSPISGHTSVYWYQQALGLGLQFLLWYDEGEERNRGNFPPRFSGRQFPNYSSELNVNALELEDSALYLCASSWDSSMQAFFGQGTRLTVV.

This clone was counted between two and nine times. The CDR3 loop is CASSKSSLGGLRVKETQYF. The CDR3 nucleotides read TGTGCCAGCAGCAAAAGCTCACTTGGGGGGTTGAGGGTCAAAGAGACCCAGTACTTC. The chain has TRBV21-1 and TRBJ2-5; the D call TRBD2 from the table was never checked on the DNA. TRBV21-1 is assigned pseudogene status. The CDR3 totals 19 residues.